This T cell receptor beta chain was identified during a study of blood T cells in healthy people across ages. Study as a whole: T cells yielded about one barcoded beta molecule per two cells through template switching. The study, taken as a whole, reports: TCR beta diversity per million T cells fell roughly linearly with age. Using unsorted PBMCs precluded a conclusive naive versus antigen-experienced comparison.

Remarks on this clonotype: The target antigen is unknown.

The CDR3 has 16 amino acids. Germline V CDR1 and CDR2: MNHEY, SVGAGI. V lost 6 bases, J lost 8 bases, and 23 bases lay in between. The second PCR ran about 6 to 12 cycles with a sample-barcoded 5' primer and J-beta primers. TCRdb passed the 5' RACE reads through MiXCR, listing each CDR3 protein once. The sample gives around 800,000 distinct CDR3 sequences, under 45% of which show up once; roughly a fifth is in the top ten. Source material: blood. V usage is TRBV6-5 and J usage is TRBJ2-4, with D tentatively TRBD1 or TRBD2 (6 bases each). The clonotype originates from a man in his 60s in good health. CDR3 nucleotides: TGTGCCAGCAGCCAGGGCAAGGGGGGCCCCATGGACATTCAGTACTTC. The encoded protein is CASSQGKGGPMDIQYF.